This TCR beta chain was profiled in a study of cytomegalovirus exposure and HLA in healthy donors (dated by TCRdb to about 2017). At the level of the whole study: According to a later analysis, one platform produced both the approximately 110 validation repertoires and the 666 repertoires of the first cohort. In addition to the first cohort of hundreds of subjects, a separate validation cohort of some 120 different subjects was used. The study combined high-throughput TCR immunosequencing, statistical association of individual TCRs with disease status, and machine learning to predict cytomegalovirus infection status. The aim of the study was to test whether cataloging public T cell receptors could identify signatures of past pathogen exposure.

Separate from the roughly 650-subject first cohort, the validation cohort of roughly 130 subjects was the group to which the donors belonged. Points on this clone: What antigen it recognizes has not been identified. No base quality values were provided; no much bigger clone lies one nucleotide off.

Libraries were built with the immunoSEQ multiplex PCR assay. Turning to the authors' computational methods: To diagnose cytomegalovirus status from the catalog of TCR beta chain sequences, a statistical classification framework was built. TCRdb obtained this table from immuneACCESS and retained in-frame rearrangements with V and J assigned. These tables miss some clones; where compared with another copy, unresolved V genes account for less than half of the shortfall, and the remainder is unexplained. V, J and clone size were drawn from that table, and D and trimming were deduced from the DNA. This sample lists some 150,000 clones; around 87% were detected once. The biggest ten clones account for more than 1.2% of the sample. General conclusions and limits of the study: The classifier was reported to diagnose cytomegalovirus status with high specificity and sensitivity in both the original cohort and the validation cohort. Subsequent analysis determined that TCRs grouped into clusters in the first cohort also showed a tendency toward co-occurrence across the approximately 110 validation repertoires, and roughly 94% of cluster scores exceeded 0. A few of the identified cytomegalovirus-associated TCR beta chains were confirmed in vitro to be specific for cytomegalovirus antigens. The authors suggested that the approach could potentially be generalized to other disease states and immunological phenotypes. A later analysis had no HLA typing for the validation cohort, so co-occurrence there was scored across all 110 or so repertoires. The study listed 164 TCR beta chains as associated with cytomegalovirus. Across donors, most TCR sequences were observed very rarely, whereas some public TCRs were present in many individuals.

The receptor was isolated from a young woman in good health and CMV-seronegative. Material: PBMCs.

The base sequence is TGTGCCAGCAGTGAATTTCGGGGGGCGCCCGATACGCAGTATTTT. It encodes CASSEFRGAPDTQYF. The sequence links TRBV6-1 to TRBJ2-3; TRBD2 is a possible D gene, resting on 7 matching bases. The CDR3 holds 15 amino acids from the cysteine to the phenylalanine. Only the CDR3 region is kept as DNA, spanning 45 bases read in frame from base 1. CDR1 MNHNS and CDR2 SASEGT are derived from the germline V gene. The germline ends are 15 bases apart after V is trimmed by 2 bases and J by 6 bases.